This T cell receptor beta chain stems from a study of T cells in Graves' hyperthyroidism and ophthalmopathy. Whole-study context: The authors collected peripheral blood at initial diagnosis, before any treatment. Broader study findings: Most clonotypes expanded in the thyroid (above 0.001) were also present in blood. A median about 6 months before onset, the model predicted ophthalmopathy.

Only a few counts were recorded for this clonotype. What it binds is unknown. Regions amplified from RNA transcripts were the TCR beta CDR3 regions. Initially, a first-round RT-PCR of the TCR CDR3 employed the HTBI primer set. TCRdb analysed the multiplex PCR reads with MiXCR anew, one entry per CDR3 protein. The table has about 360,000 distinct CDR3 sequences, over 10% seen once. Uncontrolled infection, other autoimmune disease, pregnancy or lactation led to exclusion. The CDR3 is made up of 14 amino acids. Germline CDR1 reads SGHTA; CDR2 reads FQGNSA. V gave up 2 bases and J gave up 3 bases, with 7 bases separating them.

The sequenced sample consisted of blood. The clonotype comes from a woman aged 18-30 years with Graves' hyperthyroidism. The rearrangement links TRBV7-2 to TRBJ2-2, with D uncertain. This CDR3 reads CASSLKADTGELFF. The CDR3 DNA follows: TGTGCCAGCAGCTTAAAGGCGGACACCGGGGAGCTGTTTTTT.